This T cell receptor beta chain was retrieved from a study of T-cell reconstitution after alpha-beta-depleted transplantation in children. Study-wide findings and caveats: Reports say that about two months after transplant, the alpha-beta T cells came out of several hundred graft clones that had expanded. One year post-transplant, T-cell counts and diversity were largely derived from T cells produced anew.

Per germline, CDR1 MNHEY and CDR2 SMNVEV (reference sequence). Trimming shortened V by 6 bases and J by 2 bases, and 14 bases separated the two germline ends. This CDR3 region has 15 residues. This clonotype was recorded a few times. Its antigen is not known. Unique molecular identifiers were used in preparing the TCRbeta library. Each CDR3 protein is one row after TCRdb ran MiXCR on the PCR reads. This table holds more than 500,000 distinct CDR3 sequences, more than 9.5% found once. The receptor was derived from a female patient between 2 and 15 years old who had a stem cell transplant for aplastic anemia, so the T cells may come from the graft donor. The V and J genes are TRBV27 and TRBJ2-1, with D possibly TRBD2 on 5 matching bases. The sample was PBMCs, mostly from graft donor cells, taken 180 days after TCRalphabeta/CD19-depleted stem cell transplant. The CDR3 region is CASSPDGGTYNEQFF. For the CDR3, the DNA is TGTGCCAGCAGCCCGGACGGAGGAACCTACAATGAGCAGTTCTTC.